This T cell receptor (beta chain) was identified in a study of cytomegalovirus exposure and HLA in healthy donors. Broader study findings: Subsequent analysis showed first-cohort TCR clusters tending to co-occur in more than 95 validation repertoires. It was around 160 TCR beta chains that were listed as cytomegalovirus-associated.

Sequenced by immunoSEQ multiplex PCR; TCRdb stores in-frame clones only, minus some. The table has 150,000 to 200,000 clones, roughly 96% seen once. Worth noting for this clone: Its specificity is unknown.

The study drew the donors from its roughly 120-subject validation cohort, separate from the approximately 690-subject first cohort. The CDR3 sequence is 16 residues long. V was shortened by 4 bases and J by 6 bases, with 22 bases between the two germline ends. Germline V gene sequence: CDR1 LNHNV, CDR2 YYDKDF (reference sequence). This sequence originates from a woman between 18 and 29 years old in good health and CMV-seronegative. The chain joins TRBV15 to TRBJ2-7; no reliable D call. The sample was PBMCs. DNA for the CDR3: TGTGCCACCAGCATCAGTGGGTGGGCGCTACCCGGCGAGCAGTACTTC. Protein sequence: CATSISGWALPGEQYF.